Following are 8 T cell receptor beta chains from one sample sequenced in a study of shared clonotypes between healthy human individuals. Here immunoSEQ multiplex PCR was the method, and the copy in TCRdb shows in-frame clones only, minus some. The sample lists around 1.6 million clones; approximately 98% were seen once. Sequencing was performed on naive CD4+ T cells sorted from blood. Sample subset: CD45RA+ positively selected. Source of these receptors: a man aged 30 to 39 in good health.

The chain uses TRBV2 and TRBJ2-4; no reliable D call. The CDR3 has 14 residues. Germline-derived CDR1 and CDR2 are SNHLY and FYNNEI. Between the trimmed V and J ends, which lost 6 bases and 1 base, there was a span of 10 bases. CDR3 in amino acids: CASSSTAAKNIQYF. CDR3 nucleotides: TGTGCCAGCAGCTCCACTGCGGCCAAAAACATTCAGTACTTC.

This rearrangement joins TRBV18 to TRBJ2-5, with 8 bases that match TRBD1. The ends lost 2 bases at V and 7 bases at J; junction bases unmatched: 6. The CDR3 spans 14 residues. Germline assignment: CDR1 KGHSH and CDR2 LQKENI. DNA for the CDR3: TGTGCCAGCTCACCAGGGACAGGTCATGGGACCCAGTACTTC. This encodes CASSPGTGHGTQYF.

The chain couples TRBV5-5 to TRBJ2-7, with D perhaps matching TRBD1 (6 bases). Trimming shortened V by 4 bases and J by 3 bases, and 20 bases separated the two germline ends. The CDR3 length is 16 residues. In germline, CDR1 is SGHKS, CDR2 YYEKEE (reference sequence). Here the CDR3 reads CASSPRSGQMSYEQYF. The CDR3 nucleotides are TGTGCCAGCAGCCCAAGGTCGGGACAAATGAGCTACGAGCAGTACTTC. The full variable domain, completed using reference TRBV5-5 and TRBJ2-7, is DAGVTQSPTHLIKTRGQQVTLRCSPISGHKSVSWYQQVLGQGPQFIFQYYEKEERGRGNFPDRFSARQFPNYSSELNVNALLLGDSALYLCASSPRSGQMSYEQYFGPGTRLTVT.

This chain joins TRBV5-6 and TRBJ2-7; D is ambiguous. The CDR3 spans 15 residues. The V end was cut by 1 base, the J end by 2 bases, with 13 bases between. Germline assignment: CDR1 SGHDT and CDR2 YYEEEE. For the CDR3, the DNA is TGTGCCAGCAGCTTGTATTACATGGGCACCTACGAGCAGTACTTC. Protein sequence: CASSLYYMGTYEQYF.

This chain joins TRBV7-2 and TRBJ2-7; tentatively, D is TRBD1 or TRBD2 (5 bases each). Germline CDR1 SGHTA, CDR2 FQGNSA. The germline V and J ends were trimmed by 5 bases and 0 bases, with 14 bases remaining between them. There are 15 residues in the CDR3. CDR3 protein: CASSLGTISSYEQYF. As DNA, the CDR3 is TGTGCCAGCAGCCTAGGGACGATAAGCTCCTACGAGCAGTACTTC.

The chain combines TRBV27 with TRBJ2-6; no clear D. V lost 7 bases and J lost 5, with 24 bases in between. Germline loops: CDR1 MNHEY, CDR2 SMNVEV (reference sequence). The CDR3 covers 18 residues. DNA of the CDR3: TGTGCCAGCATTCCTGGTCTCTGGCTACAAAGTCGGGCCAACGTCCTGACTTTC. The encoded protein is CASIPGLWLQSRANVLTF.

CDR3 in amino acids: CASSLGGPTLYEQYF. In DNA form, the CDR3 reads TGTGCCAGCAGCTTAGGAGGACCTACCCTCTACGAGCAGTACTTC. The rearrangement links TRBV11-2 to TRBJ2-7; no reliable D call. The CDR3 totals 15 residues. Germline CDR1 reads SGHAT; CDR2 reads FQNNGV. Trimming pared 1 base from V and 3 bases from J, leaving 13 bases between. Complete variable domain (other parts from reference TRBV11-2 and TRBJ2-7): EAGVAQSPRYKIIEKRQSVAFWCNPISGHATLYWYQQILGQGPKLLIQFQNNGVVDDSQLPKDRFSAERLKGVDSTLKIQPAKLEDSAVYLCASSLGGPTLYEQYFGPGTRLTVT.

The rearrangement links TRBV10-2 to TRBJ1-4; the D is unclear. Germline assignment: CDR1 WSHSY and CDR2 SAAADI. The CDR3 consists of 13 residues. Trimming took 0 bases from V and 13 from J, leaving 12 bases between them. The CDR3 protein is CASSESGDARLFF. The CDR3 coding sequence is TGCGCCAGCAGTGAGTCGGGTGACGCTCGACTGTTTTTT.